The 29 T cell receptor beta chains listed next were all sequenced from one sample in a study of T cell responses to AZD1222 COVID-19 vaccine. Clones were read by immunoSEQ multiplex PCR, and TCRdb kept only the in-frame ones, dropping some. The repertoire holds 120,000 to 150,000 clones, with approximately 91% as singletons. Material: peripheral blood, obtained 28 days after the second AZD1222 dose. Receptors originate from an adult who received the AZD1222 COVID-19 vaccine.

The chain couples TRBV12-5 to TRBJ2-1; weak D call: TRBD2 (6 bases). Germline V gene data show CDR1 as LGHNT and CDR2 as FRNRAP. The germline V and J ends were trimmed by 0 bases and 7 bases, with 22 bases remaining between them. The CDR3 contains 18 residues. The CDR3 bases are TGTGCTAGTGGTTTGGTACGGGATGGGACTCCTCTATGGAATGAGCAGTTCTTC. Its translation: CASGLVRDGTPLWNEQFF. The full variable domain, rest sourced from reference TRBV12-5 and TRBJ2-1, is DARVTQTPRHKVTEMGQEVTMRCQPILGHNTVFWYRQTMMQGLELLAYFRNRAPLDDSGMPKDRFSAEMPDATLATLKIQPSEPRDSAVYFCASGLVRDGTPLWNEQFFGPGTRLTVL.

The chain joins TRBV7-8 to TRBJ1-2; the D is unclear. V lost 5 bases, J lost 5 bases, and 9 bases lay in between. This CDR3 contains 12 residues. Per germline, CDR1 SGHVS and CDR2 FQNEAQ. The CDR3 sequence is CASSRTPYGYTF. CDR3 nucleotides: TGTGCCAGCAGCCGGACTCCTTATGGCTACACCTTC.

This clone was seen once. The chain combines TRBV24-1 with TRBJ1-5; D remains unclear. The germline gives CDR1 KGHDR, CDR2 SFDVKD. CDR3 length: 17 amino acids. Trimming left V 9 bases short and J 0 bases short, with 20 bases between. The DNA of the CDR3 is TGTGCCACCCAGTCGATCTCTCCTCTCAATAGCAATCAGCCCCAGCATTTT. This codes for CATQSISPLNSNQPQHF.

The V gene is TRBV7-9, the J gene TRBJ1-1; TRBD1 matches 7 bases. J was trimmed by 4 bases and V by 6 bases; bases with no gene match: 5. From germline, CDR1 is SEHNR and CDR2 FQNEAQ (reference sequence). The CDR3 totals 13 residues. The CDR3 loop reads CASSPQGGTEAFF. In nucleotides, the CDR3 is TGTGCCAGCAGTCCTCAGGGGGGCACTGAAGCTTTCTTT.

The genes are TRBV29-1 and TRBJ2-1; 13 bases align to TRBD2. The CDR3 spans 15 residues. The germline V gene encodes CDR1 SQVTM and CDR2 ANQGSEA. V shed 5 bases and J 4 bases; nucleotides not matched to a gene: 5. CDR3 sequence: CSVRGLAGSYNEQFF. The CDR3 DNA follows: TGCAGCGTTAGGGGACTAGCGGGGTCTTACAATGAGCAGTTCTTC.

In regard to this clone: The same CDR3 also results from other DNA sequences found in this sample. The gene calls are TRBV7-9 and TRBJ1-1; D not resolved. V shed 5 bases and J shed 4 bases, with 5 bases lying between them. Germline CDR1 and CDR2: SEHNR and FQNEAQ (reference sequence). The CDR3 covers 11 residues. The CDR3, as DNA: TGTGCCAGCAGCCATGGCACTGAAGCTTTCTTT. This translates into CASSHGTEAFF.

The J gene is TRBJ1-1, the V gene TRBV9; D is uncertain. Trimming took off 4 bases at V and 2 bases at J, with 15 bases between the two ends. The CDR3 spans 15 residues. CDR1 SGDLS and CDR2 YYNGEE come from the germline V gene. DNA of the CDR3: TGTGCCAGCAGCCCCCTTGCCGGTGGTAACACTGAAGCTTTCTTT. This translates into CASSPLAGGNTEAFF.

This clone showed up just once. The rearrangement links TRBV11-1 to TRBJ2-5; 7 bases map to TRBD1. The length of the CDR3 is 16 residues. Losses at the gene ends were 5 bases for V and 5 bases for J; bases not matched to a gene: 14. Germline loops: CDR1 SGHAT, CDR2 FQDESV (reference sequence). The CDR3 DNA reads TGTGCCAGCAGCAGGGGGCTAGTAGCTGGTGGGGAGACCCAGTACTTC. It encodes CASSRGLVAGGETQYF.

This rearrangement joins TRBV13 to TRBJ2-1; 14 bases match TRBD2. Per germline, CDR1 PRHDT and CDR2 FYEKMQ (reference sequence). V gave up 2 bases and J gave up 10 bases; unmatched junction bases: 16. The CDR3 totals 19 residues. The chain's CDR3 is CASSLRGAGTSGRGKEQFF. The CDR3 coding sequence is TGTGCCAGCAGCTTAAGGGGCGCGGGGACTAGCGGGAGAGGCAAGGAGCAGTTCTTC.

The chain links TRBV2 to TRBJ1-5, with D unresolved. Germline CDR1 SNHLY, CDR2 FYNNEI. V was shortened by 8 bases and J by 8 bases, with 25 bases between the two germline ends. There are 16 residues in the CDR3. Here the CDR3 reads CASSGAGALTGEPQHF. The CDR3 region has the DNA TGTGCCAGCTCCGGTGCAGGAGCCCTCACTGGAGAGCCCCAGCATTTT.

This clone was seen only once. The chain is built from TRBV7-3 and TRBJ1-1, with D uncertain. Trimming removed 1 base at V and 4 bases at J, with 16 bases between. The CDR3 runs 16 residues. CDR1 is SGHTA, CDR2 FQGTGA, per germline. The CDR3 spells CASSLSQIPISTEAFF. CDR3 in DNA: TGTGCCAGCAGCTTAAGTCAGATACCCATAAGCACTGAAGCTTTCTTT.

V and J are TRBV6-5 and TRBJ1-1, with a tentative D call TRBD1 (6 bases). With 6 bases removed from V and 1 base from J, the gap between germline ends came to 9 bases. This CDR3 spans 13 amino acids. Germline CDR1 is MNHEY and CDR2 is SVGAGI. The CDR3 DNA follows: TGTGCCAGCAGCAGACAGGCGAACACTGAAGCTTTCTTT. As protein: CASSRQANTEAFF.

The rearrangement joins TRBV5-1 to TRBJ2-1; 8 nucleotides align to TRBD1. The CDR3 length is 17 residues. Trimming cost V 2 bases and J 5 bases; bases outside gene matches: 12. Germline lookup yields CDR1 SGHRS and CDR2 YFSETQ. The CDR3 DNA reads as TGCGCCAGCAGCTTCCTAGGTATCGGGACAGGTGACAATGAGCAGTTCTTC. Protein sequence: CASSFLGIGTGDNEQFF. The whole variable domain, remainder taken from reference TRBV5-1 and TRBJ2-1, is KAGVTQTPRYLIKTRGQQVTLSCSPISGHRSVSWYQQTPGQGLQFLFEYFSETQRNKGNFPGRFSGRQFSNSRSEMNVSTLELGDSALYLCASSFLGIGTGDNEQFFGPGTRLTVL.

The V call is TRBV23-1, the J call TRBJ2-5; 7 positions agree with TRBD1. TRBV23-1 has ORF status, its function being uncertain. This CDR3 region has 14 residues. V trimming: 3 bases; J trimming: 6 bases; junction bases outside the gene matches: 7. The CDR3 is CASSHRQGTQTQYF. The CDR3 bases are TGCGCCAGCAGTCACCGACAGGGAACCCAGACCCAGTACTTC.

The CDR3 here is CASSVVTAVYGYTF. The CDR3 coding sequence is TGTGCCAGCAGCGTAGTAACGGCCGTCTATGGCTACACCTTC. J is TRBJ1-2 and V is TRBV9; D is uncertain. The CDR3 sequence is 14 residues long. The V end was cut by 0 bases, the J end by 4 bases, with 10 bases between. Germline V gene data show CDR1 as SGDLS and CDR2 as YYNGEE.

This chain links TRBV5-5 with TRBJ1-1, with no clear D. The CDR3 runs 15 residues. Germline V gene sequence: CDR1 SGHKS, CDR2 YYEKEE (reference sequence). The germline V and J ends were trimmed by 0 bases and 0 bases, with 9 bases remaining between them. Written as DNA, the CDR3 is TGTGCCAGCAGCTTGGCCGCCGGTTTGAACACTGAAGCTTTCTTT. Encoded protein: CASSLAAGLNTEAFF. The full variable domain, rest sourced from reference TRBV5-5 and TRBJ1-1, is DAGVTQSPTHLIKTRGQQVTLRCSPISGHKSVSWYQQVLGQGPQFIFQYYEKEERGRGNFPDRFSARQFPNYSSELNVNALLLGDSALYLCASSLAAGLNTEAFFGQGTRLTVV.

The V and J genes are TRBV2 and TRBJ2-5; tentative D call: TRBD2 (6 bases). V shed 5 bases and J shed 3 bases, with 10 bases lying between them. Germline CDR1 and CDR2: SNHLY and FYNNEI. The CDR3 contains 13 residues. The CDR3 loop reads CASSRETKETQYF. The CDR3 DNA follows: TGTGCCAGCAGTCGGGAGACTAAAGAGACCCAGTACTTC.

V and J are TRBV9 and TRBJ2-2, with D tentatively TRBD1 (6 bases). V lost 3 bases and J 4 bases, leaving 7 bases between the germline ends. Germline lookup yields CDR1 SGDLS and CDR2 YYNGEE. The CDR3 is 13 residues long. The CDR3 nucleotides are TGTGCCAGCAGCGCACAGGGCACCGGGGAGCTGTTTTTT. This encodes CASSAQGTGELFF.

This clone was recorded a few times. The rearrangement links TRBV19 to TRBJ1-1, with D unclear. The CDR3 spans 15 residues. The germline V gene has CDR1 LNHDA and CDR2 SQIVND (reference sequence). V dropped 7 bases and J dropped 1 base, with 16 bases sitting between them. As DNA, the CDR3 is TGTGCCAGTACCTCCGTGCCCAACAAGAACACTGAAGCTTTCTTT. It encodes CASTSVPNKNTEAFF.

The chain uses TRBV2 and TRBJ2-5; the match to TRBD2 covers 8 bases. Germline V gene sequence: CDR1 SNHLY, CDR2 FYNNEI. The ends lost 3 bases at V and 2 bases at J; junction bases unmatched: 14. This CDR3 contains 18 residues. CDR3 in DNA: TGTGCCAGCAGTGAGCCGCGAGCGGGAGTCCTTTGGCAAGAGACCCAGTACTTC. This gives the protein CASSEPRAGVLWQETQYF.

This rearrangement joins TRBV9 to TRBJ1-3, with D perhaps TRBD1 (5 bases). The V gene's germline CDR1 is SGDLS and CDR2 YYNGEE. Trimming cost V 0 bases and J 0 bases, with 10 bases left between them. This CDR3 comprises 16 residues. The CDR3 is CASSVALQDSGNTIYF. The CDR3 DNA reads TGTGCCAGCAGCGTAGCCCTACAGGACTCTGGAAACACCATATATTTT.

V usage is TRBV29-1 and J usage is TRBJ1-2; 10 bases line up with TRBD1. This CDR3 has 12 residues. Germline CDR1 is SQVTM and CDR2 is ANQGSEA. Trimming at V came to 6 bases and at J to 8 bases, leaving 6 bases not matched to a gene. The CDR3, as DNA: TGCAGCGTAGCGACAGGGGGCGAAGGCTACACCTTC. This encodes CSVATGGEGYTF.

This chain joins TRBV7-9 and TRBJ1-2; D gene ambiguous. The V end lost 0 bases, the J end lost 8 bases, and 10 bases lay between the germline ends. The V gene's germline CDR1 is SEHNR and CDR2 FQNEAQ (reference sequence). This CDR3 comprises 13 residues. The CDR3 is CASSLARARGYTF. The CDR3 nucleotides read TGTGCCAGCAGCTTAGCGAGGGCGCGGGGCTACACCTTC.

To note about this clone: The same CDR3 also results from other DNA sequences found in this sample. The chain joins TRBV7-9 to TRBJ1-1; weak D call: TRBD1 (6 bases). V lost 0 bases and J lost 2, with 13 bases in between. This CDR3 is 16 amino acids long. CDR1 SEHNR and CDR2 FQNEAQ come from the germline V gene (reference sequence). The CDR3 sequence: CASSLALAGVNTEAFF. CDR3 DNA sequence: TGTGCCAGCAGCTTAGCCCTGGCAGGGGTAAACACTGAAGCTTTCTTT.

The V and J genes are TRBV19 and TRBJ1-5, with D perhaps matching TRBD1 (5 bases). V lost 0 bases, J lost 7 bases, and 13 bases lay in between. The germline CDR1 and CDR2 sequences are LNHDA and SQIVND (reference sequence). CDR3 size: 15 residues. The DNA of the CDR3 is TGTGCCAGTAGTATAGATTTCGGGGCTGGGCAGCCCCAGCATTTT. Encoded protein: CASSIDFGAGQPQHF.

The chain employs TRBV19 and TRBJ1-2, with D hard to call. Trimming pared 8 bases from V and 8 bases from J, leaving 15 bases between. Germline CDR1 and CDR2: LNHDA and SQIVND (reference sequence). CDR3 length: 12 residues. This CDR3 is CASRQELLGYTF. Written as DNA, the CDR3 is TGTGCCAGTCGTCAGGAGCTCCTGGGCTACACCTTC.

The rearrangement links TRBV18 to TRBJ2-7; the D gene is possibly TRBD2 (6 bases). CDR3 length: 11 residues. Germline assignment: CDR1 KGHSH and CDR2 LQKENI. The V gene lost 2 bases and the J gene lost 9 bases, with 8 bases spanning the gap. CDR3 DNA sequence: TGTGCCAGCTCACCATCGGAGGGGCAGTACTTC. Encoded protein: CASSPSEGQYF.

The chain links TRBV20-1 to TRBJ1-1; D gene unclear. This CDR3 is built from 11 residues. CDR1 is DFQATT, CDR2 SNEGSKA, per germline (reference sequence). This CDR3 reads CSLSVNTEAFF. DNA for the CDR3: TGCAGCTTATCTGTAAACACTGAAGCTTTCTTT.

This chain uses TRBV6-5 with TRBJ2-1; TRBD2 agrees at 9 bases. The CDR3 loop spans 15 amino acids. Looked up from germline, CDR1 is MNHEY and CDR2 is SVGAGI. After removal of 6 bases from V and 0 bases from J, the junction contained 3 bases not matched to a gene. The CDR3 protein is CASRGSGSSYNEQFF. The CDR3 region has the DNA TGTGCCAGCAGGGGTAGCGGGAGCTCCTACAATGAGCAGTTCTTC.